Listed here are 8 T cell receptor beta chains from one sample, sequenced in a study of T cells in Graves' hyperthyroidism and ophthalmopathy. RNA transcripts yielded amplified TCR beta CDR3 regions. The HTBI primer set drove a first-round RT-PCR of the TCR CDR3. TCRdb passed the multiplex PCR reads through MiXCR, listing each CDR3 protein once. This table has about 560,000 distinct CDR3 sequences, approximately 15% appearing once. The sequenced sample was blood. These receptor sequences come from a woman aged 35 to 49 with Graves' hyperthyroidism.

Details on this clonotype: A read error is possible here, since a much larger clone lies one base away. The CDR3 sequence: CAWSVGSVTYGCTF. As DNA, the CDR3 is TGTGCCTGGAGTGTAGGATCCGTTACCTATGGCTGCACCTTC. This sequence joins TRBV30 and TRBJ1-2; D remains unclear. CDR3 length: 14 amino acids. Germline V gene data show CDR1 as GTSNPN and CDR2 as SVGIG (reference sequence).

This CDR3 is CSASRQNQPQHF. CDR3 sequence (DNA): TGCAGTGCTAGTCGCCAGAATCAGCCCCAGCATTTT. This sequence joins TRBV20-1 and TRBJ1-5; D call uncertain. Germline assignment: CDR1 DFQATT and CDR2 SNEGSKA (reference sequence). Trimming shortened V by 3 bases and J by 4 bases, and 7 bases separated the two germline ends. This CDR3 has 12 residues.

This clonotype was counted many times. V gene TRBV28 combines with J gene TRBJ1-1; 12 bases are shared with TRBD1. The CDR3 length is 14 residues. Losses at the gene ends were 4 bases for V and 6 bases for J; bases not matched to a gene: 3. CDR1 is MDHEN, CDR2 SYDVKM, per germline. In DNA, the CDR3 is TGTGCCAGCAGTTCCGGGACAGGGGGCTCTGAAGCTTTCTTT. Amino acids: CASSSGTGGSEAFF.

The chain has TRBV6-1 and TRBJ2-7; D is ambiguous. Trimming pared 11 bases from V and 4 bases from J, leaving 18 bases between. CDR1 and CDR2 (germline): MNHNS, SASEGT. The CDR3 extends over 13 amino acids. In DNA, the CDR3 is TGTGCCGCCTCAGTCTCCTCTGAGTACGAGCAGTACTTC. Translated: CAASVSSEYEQYF.

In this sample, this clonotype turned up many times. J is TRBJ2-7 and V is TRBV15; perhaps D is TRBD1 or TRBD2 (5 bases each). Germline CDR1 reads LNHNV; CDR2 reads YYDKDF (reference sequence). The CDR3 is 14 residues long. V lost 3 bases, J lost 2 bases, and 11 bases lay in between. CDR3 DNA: TGTGCCACCAGCAGTTGGGGGTCCCCCTACGAGCAGTACTTC. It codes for CATSSWGSPYEQYF.

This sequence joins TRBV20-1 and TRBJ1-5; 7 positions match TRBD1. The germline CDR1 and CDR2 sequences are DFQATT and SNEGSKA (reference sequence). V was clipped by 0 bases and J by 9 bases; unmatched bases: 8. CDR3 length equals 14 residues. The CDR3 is CSARDDRDIAPQHF. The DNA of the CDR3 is TGCAGTGCTAGAGATGACAGGGACATAGCGCCCCAGCATTTT.

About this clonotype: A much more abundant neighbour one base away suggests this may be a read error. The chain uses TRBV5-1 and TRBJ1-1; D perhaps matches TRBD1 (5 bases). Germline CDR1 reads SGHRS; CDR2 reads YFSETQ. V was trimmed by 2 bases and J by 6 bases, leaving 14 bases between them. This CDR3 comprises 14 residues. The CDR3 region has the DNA TGCGCCAGCAGCTTCCGGGACTGGGACGCTGAAGCTTTCTTT. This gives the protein CASSFRDWDAEAFF.

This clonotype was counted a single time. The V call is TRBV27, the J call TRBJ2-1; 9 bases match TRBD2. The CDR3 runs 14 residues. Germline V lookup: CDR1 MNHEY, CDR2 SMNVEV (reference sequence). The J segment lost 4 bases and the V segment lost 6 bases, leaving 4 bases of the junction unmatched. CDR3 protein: CASRVAGGYNEQFF. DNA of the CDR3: TGTGCCAGCAGGGTGGCGGGAGGGTACAATGAGCAGTTCTTC.